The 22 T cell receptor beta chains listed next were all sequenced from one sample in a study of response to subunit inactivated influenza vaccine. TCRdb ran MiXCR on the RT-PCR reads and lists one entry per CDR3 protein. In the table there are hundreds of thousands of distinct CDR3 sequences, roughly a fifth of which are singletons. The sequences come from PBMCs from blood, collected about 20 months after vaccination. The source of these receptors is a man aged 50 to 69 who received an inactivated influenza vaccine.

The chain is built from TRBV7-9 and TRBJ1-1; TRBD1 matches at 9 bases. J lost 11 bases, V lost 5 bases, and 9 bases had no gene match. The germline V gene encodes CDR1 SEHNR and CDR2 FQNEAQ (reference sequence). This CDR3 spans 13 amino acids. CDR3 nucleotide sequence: TGTGCCAGCAGCCCTGGGACAGGGTACGCGGCTTTCTTT. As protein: CASSPGTGYAAFF.

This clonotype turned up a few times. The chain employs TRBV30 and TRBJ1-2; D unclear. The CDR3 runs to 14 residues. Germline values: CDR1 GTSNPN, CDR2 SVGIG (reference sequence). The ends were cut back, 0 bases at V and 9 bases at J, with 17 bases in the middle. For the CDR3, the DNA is TGTGCCTGGAGTGTACTGGCCGGCCCCCGAAGCTACACCTTC. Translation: CAWSVLAGPRSYTF.

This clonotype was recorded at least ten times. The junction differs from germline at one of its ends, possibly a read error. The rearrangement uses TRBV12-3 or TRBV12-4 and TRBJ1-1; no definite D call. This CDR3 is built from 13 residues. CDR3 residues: CASSHGPNTEAFF. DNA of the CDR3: TGCGCCAGCAGCCACGGACCGAACACTGAAGCTTTCTTT.

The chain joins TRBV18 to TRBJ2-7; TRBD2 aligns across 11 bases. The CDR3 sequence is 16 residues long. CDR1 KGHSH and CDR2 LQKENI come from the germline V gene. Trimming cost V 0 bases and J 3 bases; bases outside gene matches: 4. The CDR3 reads CASSPPRLAGGYEQYF. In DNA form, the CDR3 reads TGTGCCAGCTCACCACCCCGGCTAGCGGGGGGCTACGAGCAGTACTTC. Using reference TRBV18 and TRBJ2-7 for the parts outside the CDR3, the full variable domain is NAGVMQNPRHLVRRRGQEARLRCSPMKGHSHVYWYRQLPEEGLKFMVYLQKENIIDESGMPKERFSAEFPKEGPSILRIQQVVRGDSAAYFCASSPPRLAGGYEQYFGPGTRLTVT.

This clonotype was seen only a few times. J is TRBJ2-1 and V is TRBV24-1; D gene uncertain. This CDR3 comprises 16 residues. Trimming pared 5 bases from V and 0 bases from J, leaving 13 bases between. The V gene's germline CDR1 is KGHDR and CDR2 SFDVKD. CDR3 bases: TGTGCCACCAGTGGGTCGTCCAGAAGCTCCTACAATGAGCAGTTCTTC. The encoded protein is CATSGSSRSSYNEQFF.

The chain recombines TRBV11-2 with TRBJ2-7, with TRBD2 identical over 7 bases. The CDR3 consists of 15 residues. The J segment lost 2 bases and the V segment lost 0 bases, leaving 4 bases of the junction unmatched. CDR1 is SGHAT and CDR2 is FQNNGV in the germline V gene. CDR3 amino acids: CASSLDFAGAYEQYF. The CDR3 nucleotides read TGTGCCAGCAGCTTAGATTTCGCGGGAGCCTACGAGCAGTACTTC.

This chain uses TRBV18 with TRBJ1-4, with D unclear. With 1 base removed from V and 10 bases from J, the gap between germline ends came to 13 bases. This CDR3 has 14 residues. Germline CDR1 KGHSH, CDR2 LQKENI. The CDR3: CASSPQGLGGKLFF. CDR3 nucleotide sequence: TGTGCCAGCTCACCACAGGGATTAGGCGGAAAACTGTTTTTT.

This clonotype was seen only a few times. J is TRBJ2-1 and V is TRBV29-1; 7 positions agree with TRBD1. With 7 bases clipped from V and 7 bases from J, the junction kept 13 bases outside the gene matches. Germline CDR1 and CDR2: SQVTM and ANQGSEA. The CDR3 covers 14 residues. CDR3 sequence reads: CSASRQGRVNEQFF. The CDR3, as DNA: TGCAGCGCCAGTCGACAGGGCAGGGTTAATGAGCAGTTCTTC.

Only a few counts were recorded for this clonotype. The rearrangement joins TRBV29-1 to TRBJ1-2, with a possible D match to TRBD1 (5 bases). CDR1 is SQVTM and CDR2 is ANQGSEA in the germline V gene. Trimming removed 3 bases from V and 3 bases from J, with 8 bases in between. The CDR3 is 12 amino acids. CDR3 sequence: CSVEAGYYGYTF. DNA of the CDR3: TGCAGCGTTGAGGCAGGGTACTATGGCTACACCTTC. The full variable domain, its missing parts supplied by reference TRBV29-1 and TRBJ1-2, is SAVISQKPSRDICQRGTSLTIQCQVDSQVTMMFWYRQQPGQSLTLIATANQGSEATYESGFVIDKFPISRPNLTFSTLTVSNMSPEDSSIYLCSVEAGYYGYTFGSGTRLTVV.

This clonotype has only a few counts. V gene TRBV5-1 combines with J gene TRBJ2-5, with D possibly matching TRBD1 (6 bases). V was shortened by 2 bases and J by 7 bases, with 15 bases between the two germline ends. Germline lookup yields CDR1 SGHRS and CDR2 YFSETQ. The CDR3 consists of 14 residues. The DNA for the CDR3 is TGCGCCAGCAGCTTAAACAGGGAAATCGGGACCCAGTACTTC. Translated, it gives CASSLNREIGTQYF.

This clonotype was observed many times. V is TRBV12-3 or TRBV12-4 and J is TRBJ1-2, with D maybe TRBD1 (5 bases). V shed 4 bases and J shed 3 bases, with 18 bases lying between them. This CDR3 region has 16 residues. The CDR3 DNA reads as TGTGCCAGCAGTTCTTTAGGGGCAGAAAGGGACTATGGCTACACCTTC. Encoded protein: CASSSLGAERDYGYTF.

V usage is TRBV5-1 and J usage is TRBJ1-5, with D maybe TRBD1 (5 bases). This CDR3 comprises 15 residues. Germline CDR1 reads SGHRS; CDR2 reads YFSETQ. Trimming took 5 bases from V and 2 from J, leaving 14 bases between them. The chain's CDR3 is CASSPDGGGNQPQHF. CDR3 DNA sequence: TGCGCCAGCAGTCCGGACGGGGGGGGCAATCAGCCCCAGCATTTT.

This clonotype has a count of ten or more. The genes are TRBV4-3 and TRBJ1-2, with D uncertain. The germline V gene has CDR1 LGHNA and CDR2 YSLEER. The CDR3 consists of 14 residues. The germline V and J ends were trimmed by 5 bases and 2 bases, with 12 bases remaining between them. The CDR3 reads CASSSTVRNYGYTF. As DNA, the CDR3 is TGCGCCAGCAGCTCGACGGTTAGAAACTATGGCTACACCTTC.

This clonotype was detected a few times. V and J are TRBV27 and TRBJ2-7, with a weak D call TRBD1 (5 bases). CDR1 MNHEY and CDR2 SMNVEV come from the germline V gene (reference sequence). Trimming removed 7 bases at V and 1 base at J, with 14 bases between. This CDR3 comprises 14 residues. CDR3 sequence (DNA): TGTGCCAGCACGCGTGGTCCAGGGTCCTACGAGCAGTACTTC. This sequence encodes CASTRGPGSYEQYF.

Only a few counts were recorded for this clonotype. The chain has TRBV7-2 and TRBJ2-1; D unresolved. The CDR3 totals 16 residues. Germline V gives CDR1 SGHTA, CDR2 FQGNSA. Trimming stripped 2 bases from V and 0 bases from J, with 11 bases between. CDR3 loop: CASSLSGASSYNEQFF. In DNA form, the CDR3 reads TGTGCCAGCAGCTTAAGTGGCGCTAGCTCCTACAATGAGCAGTTCTTC. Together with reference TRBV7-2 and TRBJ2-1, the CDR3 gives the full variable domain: GAGVSQSPSNKVTEKGKDVELRCDPISGHTALYWYRQSLGQGLEFLIYFQGNSAPDKSGLPSDRFSAERTGGSVSTLTIQRTQQEDSAVYLCASSLSGASSYNEQFFGPGTRLTVL.

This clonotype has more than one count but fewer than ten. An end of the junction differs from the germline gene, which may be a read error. The CDR3: CSVKEGSETQYF. The CDR3 DNA sequence: TGCAGCGTTAAAGAGGGGTCGGAGACCCAGTACTTC. The J gene is TRBJ2-5, the V gene TRBV29-1; D tentatively reads TRBD1 or TRBD2 (5 bases each). Germline V lookup: CDR1 SQVTM, CDR2 ANQGSEA. This CDR3 has 12 residues. The complete variable domain, with remaining parts taken from reference TRBV29-1 and TRBJ2-5, reads SAVISQKPSRDICQRGTSLTIQCQVDSQVTMMFWYRQQPGQSLTLIATANQGSEATYESGFVIDKFPISRPNLTFSTLTVSNMSPEDSSIYLCSVKEGSETQYFGPGTRLLVL.

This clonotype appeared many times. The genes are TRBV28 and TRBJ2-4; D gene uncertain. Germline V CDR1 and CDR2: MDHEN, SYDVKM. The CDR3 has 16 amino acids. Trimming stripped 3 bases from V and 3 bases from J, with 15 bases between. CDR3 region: CASSFLGETYKNIQYF. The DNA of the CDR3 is TGTGCCAGCAGTTTCTTGGGCGAAACCTACAAAAACATTCAGTACTTC.

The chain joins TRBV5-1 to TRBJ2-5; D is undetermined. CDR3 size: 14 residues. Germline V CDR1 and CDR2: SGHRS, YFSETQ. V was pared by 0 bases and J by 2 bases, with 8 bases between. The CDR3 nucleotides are TGCGCCAGCAGCTTGGACCACAGTCAAGAGACCCAGTACTTC. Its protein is CASSLDHSQETQYF.

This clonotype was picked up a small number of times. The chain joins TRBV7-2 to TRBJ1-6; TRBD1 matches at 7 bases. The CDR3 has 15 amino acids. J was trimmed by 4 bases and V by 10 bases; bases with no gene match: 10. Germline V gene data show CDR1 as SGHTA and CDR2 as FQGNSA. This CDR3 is CAIPTGNTYNSPLHF. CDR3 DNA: TGTGCCATCCCGACAGGGAACACTTATAATTCACCCCTCCACTTT.

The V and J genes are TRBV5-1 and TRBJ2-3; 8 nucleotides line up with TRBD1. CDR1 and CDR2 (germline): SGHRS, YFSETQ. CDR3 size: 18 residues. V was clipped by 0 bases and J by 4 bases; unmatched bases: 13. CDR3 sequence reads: CASSLDFGTGEIPDTQYF. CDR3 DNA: TGCGCCAGCAGCTTGGATTTCGGGACAGGCGAGATTCCAGATACGCAGTATTTT.

The CDR3 DNA follows: TGCGCCAGCAGCCTAAGGGATCCACCCCTCCACTTT. It yields the protein CASSLRDPPLHF. The chain has TRBV4-1 and TRBJ1-6; unclear D gene. The length of the CDR3 is 12 residues. Per the germline V gene, CDR1 is MGHRA and CDR2 is YSYEKL. Trimming removed 4 bases at V and 11 bases at J, with 9 bases between.

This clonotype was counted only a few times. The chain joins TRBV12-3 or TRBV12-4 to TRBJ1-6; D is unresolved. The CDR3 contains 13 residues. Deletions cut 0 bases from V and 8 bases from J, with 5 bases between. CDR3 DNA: TGTGCCAGCAGTTTAGCCCCCGATTCACCCCTCCACTTT. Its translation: CASSLAPDSPLHF.